Listed below are T cell receptor beta chains from one sample, sequenced in a study of CD8+ T cells in alopecia areata. The data were produced by immunoSEQ multiplex PCR, yet TCRdb's version contains in-frame clones alone and is incomplete. The sample includes some 110,000 clones, about two fifths of them seen just once. The sequencing input was CD4+ T cells sorted from blood. These receptors all come from a human donor with alopecia areata. CDR3s include the opening cysteine and the closing phenylalanine or tryptophan. The D gene is left open where the match is weak. Size tells how often a clone was seen (once, few, many) or the class of an expanded clone, and some rows leave it out.

length: 15; size: NA; V: TRBV29-1; D: TRBD1; J: TRBJ1-1; DNA: TGCAGCGTGGGGGGACAGGGGGCGGATAACACTGAAGCTTTCTTT; CDR3: CSVGGQGADNTEAFF
length: 15; size: NA; V: TRBV5-1; D: NA; J: TRBJ2-5; DNA: TGCGCCAGCAGCAGGGGACCGCGGACAGAAGAGACCCAGTACTTC; CDR3: CASSRGPRTEETQYF
length: 14; size: NA; V: TRBV30; D: TRBD2; J: TRBJ2-7; DNA: TGTGCCTGGAGCGCCGGGGGGACCAAGAGGGAGCAGTACTTC; CDR3: CAWSAGGTKREQYF
length: 13; size: NA; V: TRBV7-3; D: TRBD1; J: TRBJ1-2; DNA: TGTGCCAGCAGTTCAGGACAGGGAGGTGGCTACACCTTC; CDR3: CASSSGQGGGYTF
length: 13; size: few; V: TRBV28; D: NA; J: TRBJ2-1; DNA: TGTGCCAGCAGTTTACCCCTGAGGGTTGAGCAGTTCTTC; CDR3: CASSLPLRVEQFF
length: 17; size: few; V: TRBV7-2; D: TRBD1; J: TRBJ2-1; DNA: TGTGCCAGCAGCCCTATGGACAGGGTTCGGTCCTACAATGAGCAGTTCTTC; CDR3: CASSPMDRVRSYNEQFF
length: 16; size: few; V: TRBV7-2; D: TRBD2; J: TRBJ2-1; DNA: TGTGCCAGCAGGACGCAGGGGACTAGCGGGGGTCAAGAGCAGTTCTTC; CDR3: CASRTQGTSGGQEQFF
length: 14; size: few; V: TRBV30; D: TRBD2; J: TRBJ2-5; DNA: TGTGCCTGGAACCGCGGGAGGGCCGAGGAGACCCAGTACTTC; CDR3: CAWNRGRAEETQYF
length: 14; size: once; V: TRBV2; D: NA; J: TRBJ2-3; DNA: TGTGCCAGCCCTACGGGCAGGCCCACAGATACGCAGTATTTT; CDR3: CASPTGRPTDTQYF
length: 14; size: few; V: TRBV2; D: NA; J: TRBJ1-4; DNA: TGTGCCAGCAGGGCCCCTGGAAGGAATGAAAAACTGTTTTTT; CDR3: CASRAPGRNEKLFF
length: 14; size: NA; V: TRBV29-1; D: NA; J: TRBJ2-3; DNA: TGCAGCGTTGAATCTGCACCTAGCACAGATACGCAGTATTTT; CDR3: CSVESAPSTDTQYF
length: 17; size: NA; V: TRBV4-2; D: NA; J: TRBJ2-3; DNA: TGTGCCAGCAGCCAAGATGGAGGAGGGGCTTTCACAGATACGCAGTATTTT; CDR3: CASSQDGGGAFTDTQYF
length: 12; size: NA; V: TRBV29-1; D: NA; J: TRBJ1-2; DNA: TGCAGCGCTTCCAATCAAGGAAGGGGCTACACCTTC; CDR3: CSASNQGRGYTF
length: 11; size: NA; V: TRBV20-1; D: TRBD2; J: TRBJ2-1; DNA: TGCAGTCGCTACGGGAGGGGTGAGCAGTTCTTC; CDR3: CSRYGRGEQFF
length: 20; size: NA; V: TRBV4-1; D: TRBD2; J: TRBJ2-3; DNA: TGCGCCAGCAGCCAAGACGGGTCCAGCGGGGGGGCCTCTTTCCCAGATACGCAGTATTTT; CDR3: CASSQDGSSGGASFPDTQYF
length: 12; size: few; V: TRBV28; D: TRBD1; J: TRBJ2-7; DNA: TGTGCCAGCAGTTCACAGGGGAAGGAGCAGTACTTC; CDR3: CASSSQGKEQYF
length: 15; size: NA; V: TRBV11-2; D: TRBD2; J: TRBJ2-1; DNA: TGTGCCAGCAGCTTAGTGGTAGCGGGGAGGGATGAGCAGTTCTTC; CDR3: CASSLVVAGRDEQFF
length: 14; size: NA; V: TRBV29-1; D: NA; J: TRBJ2-7; DNA: TGCAGCGTTGGACGACAGTTGGGGTCGGACGAGCAGTACTTC; CDR3: CSVGRQLGSDEQYF
length: 14; size: NA; V: TRBV6-6; D: NA; J: TRBJ1-3; DNA: TGTGCCAGCAGTCGAGACATGTCTGGAAACACCATATATTTT; CDR3: CASSRDMSGNTIYF
length: 12; size: NA; V: TRBV29-1; D: NA; J: TRBJ1-1; DNA: TGCAGCGTTGCTGCGGGGAACACTGAAGCTTTCTTT; CDR3: CSVAAGNTEAFF
length: 15; size: NA; V: TRBV7-2; D: NA; J: TRBJ2-1; DNA: TGTGCCAGCAGCTTAGGAGGTGGGACCGCGGGTGAGCAGTTCTTC; CDR3: CASSLGGGTAGEQFF
length: 13; size: NA; V: TRBV7-3; D: NA; J: TRBJ1-2; DNA: TGTGCCAGCAGCCCTGGACAGAACTATGGCTACACCTTC; CDR3: CASSPGQNYGYTF
length: 16; size: NA; V: TRBV28; D: TRBD2; J: TRBJ2-5; DNA: TGTGCCAGCACCTTTGGACTAGCGGGAGTGGGAGAGACCCAGTACTTC; CDR3: CASTFGLAGVGETQYF
length: 14; size: NA; V: TRBV9; D: TRBD2; J: TRBJ2-3; DNA: TGTGCCAGCAGCCAGGCGGGAGGGACAGATACGCAGTATTTT; CDR3: CASSQAGGTDTQYF
length: 14; size: NA; V: TRBV7-2; D: NA; J: TRBJ2-5; DNA: TGTGCCAGCTCCCCGGCCAGAGTTCCAGAGACCCAGTACTTC; CDR3: CASSPARVPETQYF
length: 13; size: NA; V: TRBV9; D: NA; J: TRBJ2-5; DNA: TGTGCCAGCAGCGTAGCTAGAACAGAGACCCAGTACTTC; CDR3: CASSVARTETQYF
length: 13; size: NA; V: TRBV29-1; D: TRBD1; J: TRBJ1-4; DNA: TGCAGCGTGCAGGACAGGTCCCCAGAAAAACTGTTTTTT; CDR3: CSVQDRSPEKLFF
length: 14; size: few; V: TRBV5-6; D: NA; J: TRBJ2-5; DNA: TGTGCCAGCAGCCCAACGCGAGTACAAGAGACCCAGTACTTC; CDR3: CASSPTRVQETQYF
length: 16; size: NA; V: TRBV9; D: NA; J: TRBJ2-1; DNA: TGTGCCAGCAGCGTAGTTCCGGCCAGCTCCTACAATGAGCAGTTCTTC; CDR3: CASSVVPASSYNEQFF
length: 16; size: NA; V: TRBV7-2; D: NA; J: TRBJ2-7; DNA: TGTGCCAGCAGCTTAGATAAACAGCCACTCTCCTACGAGCAGTACTTC; CDR3: CASSLDKQPLSYEQYF
length: 13; size: NA; V: TRBV6-5; D: NA; J: TRBJ2-7; DNA: TGTGCCAGCAGTTACCAAAGCTCCTACGAGCAGTACTTC; CDR3: CASSYQSSYEQYF
length: 13; size: few; V: TRBV29-1; D: TRBD1; J: TRBJ2-7; DNA: TGCAGCGTTTTACAGGGGAGCTCCTACGAGCAGTACTTC; CDR3: CSVLQGSSYEQYF
length: 14; size: NA; V: TRBV30; D: TRBD1; J: TRBJ2-3; DNA: TGTGCCTGGAGTGTAAAGGGGGCGTCAAATACGCAGTATTTT; CDR3: CAWSVKGASNTQYF
length: 12; size: NA; V: TRBV29-1; D: NA; J: TRBJ1-5; DNA: TGCAGCGTTGGGGTGCGCGATCAGCCCCAGCATTTT; CDR3: CSVGVRDQPQHF
length: 15; size: few; V: TRBV27; D: TRBD2; J: TRBJ2-5; DNA: TGTGCCAGCAGTTCCCTACTAGCGGGAGATGAGACCCAGTACTTC; CDR3: CASSSLLAGDETQYF
length: 11; size: NA; V: TRBV30; D: NA; J: TRBJ1-2; DNA: TGTGCCTGGACCGGGGCGCGGGGCTACACCTTC; CDR3: CAWTGARGYTF
length: 12; size: NA; V: TRBV2; D: NA; J: TRBJ1-6; DNA: TGTGCCAGCAGTGTTGTGAACTCACCCCTCCACTTT; CDR3: CASSVVNSPLHF